The rows below give T cell receptor beta chains drawn from one sample of a study of regulatory dendritic cells for organ transplantation. Measured with immunoSEQ multiplex PCR; TCRdb has only the in-frame clones, and not every one. The table records 28,000 or so clones, 82% of them present only once. Sequencing input: naive CD4+ T cells from blood. These receptors were obtained from a human donor in good health. The conserved cysteine and the conserved F or W are not part of the CDR3 here.

TRBJ2-5 TRBV19 ASSMGRTRAETQY
TRBJ2-2 TRBV11-2 ASSPRTSYTGELF
TRBJ1-5 TRBV9 ASSFGTGLNQPQH
TRBJ2-3 TRBV11-2 ASSLDRGPLSTDTQY
TRBJ2-1 TRBV9 ASATGGPYNEQF
TRBJ2-7 TRBV19 ASSIARDRGSEQY
TRBJ2-2 TRBV5-6 ASSLVEGTGELF
TRBJ1-4 TRBV29-1 SVDKTGVGEKLF
TRBJ2-2 TRBV5-1 ASAGHGAGEFPGELF
TRBJ1-5 TRBV7-3 ASSRTGDGTQPQH